This entry describes one T cell receptor beta chain. Its antigen is as yet unknown. This specimen belongs to a study of vaccination and CD4 T cells after COVID-19. Across the whole study: Spike peptides, overlapping and drawn from SARS-CoV-2, HCoV-NL63, HCoV-OC43 and HCoV-229E, were used to stimulate cells. Control wells got either CEFX epitopes, HIV-1 Nef peptides, or no peptide at all. Study-level findings and limits: The study found median SARS-CoV-2-reactive clonotypes rising from roughly 19 to 38, not significantly.

Cultured CD4+ T cell DNA was sequenced using the Oncomine TCR Beta short-read assay. Genomic DNA from cultured CD4+ T cells was extracted. One entry per CDR3 protein, called by TCRdb with MiXCR from the PCR reads. This table has fewer than 15,000 distinct CDR3 sequences, about 31% appearing once. The CDR3 consists of 14 residues. The V end was cut by 3 bases, the J end by 5 bases, with 13 bases between. Treatment reported: approximately nine-day PBMC culture with coronavirus spike peptide pools or control peptides (ViraFEST assay). The chain combines TRBV12-3 or TRBV12-4 with TRBJ2-5; D unresolved. The material sequenced was CD4+ T cells from blood, cultured in vitro, taken after SARS-CoV-2 vaccination. This receptor was taken from a human donor who had recovered from COVID-19. Here the CDR3 DNA reads TGTGCCAGCAGTTTTCGGTCCTCTGGGGAGACCCAGTACTTC. It is translated as CASSFRSSGETQYF.